These 31 T cell receptor beta chains share one sample of origin, sequenced in a study of blood T cell repertoires in COVID-19. Produced via immunoSEQ multiplex PCR; TCRdb's table is partial and in-frame only. The sample contains some 87,000 clones, around 90% of which appear only once. The specimen was peripheral blood. The receptors here all came from a woman between 65 and 79 years old with acute or convalescent COVID-19.

The chain carries TRBV28 and TRBJ2-3, with D maybe TRBD1 (7 bases). CDR3 size: 16 residues. Trimming removed 7 bases from V and 3 bases from J, with 20 bases in between. The germline V gene encodes CDR1 MDHEN and CDR2 SYDVKM. The DNA of the CDR3 is TGTGCCAGCAACCCACGCAGGGGGAGGACGACAGATACGCAGTATTTT. Translated, it gives CASNPRRGRTTDTQYF.

V gene TRBV6-5 combines with J gene TRBJ2-3; 8 nucleotides line up with TRBD2. The CDR3 extends over 15 amino acids. Germline V gene data show CDR1 as MNHEY and CDR2 as SVGAGI. Losses at the gene ends were 5 bases for V and 6 bases for J; bases not matched to a gene: 10. CDR3 nucleotides: TGTGCCAGCAGTCTCTCGGGAGCGGGAGCCGATACGCAGTATTTT. Translation gives CASSLSGAGADTQYF.

The rearrangement joins TRBV9 to TRBJ1-5; a weak D match, TRBD1 (5 bases). V was pared by 0 bases and J by 7 bases, with 11 bases between. The length of the CDR3 is 14 residues. Germline-derived CDR1 and CDR2 are SGDLS and YYNGEE. CDR3 protein: CASSVGQGGQPQHF. For the CDR3, the DNA is TGTGCCAGCAGCGTAGGGCAGGGAGGACAGCCCCAGCATTTT.

The chain has TRBV28 and TRBJ2-1; 7 positions agree with TRBD2. Per germline, CDR1 MDHEN and CDR2 SYDVKM. Germline trimming cut 7 bases from V and 5 bases from J; bases unmatched to any gene: 11. This CDR3 has 15 amino acids. The CDR3: CASKLASKEDNEQFF. The CDR3 bases are TGTGCCAGCAAACTAGCGTCGAAGGAAGACAATGAGCAGTTCTTC.

The chain has TRBV19 and TRBJ2-1; 16 bases are shared with TRBD2. V shed 4 bases and J 5 bases; nucleotides not matched to a gene: 2. The CDR3 loop spans 16 amino acids. Germline V gene sequence: CDR1 LNHDA, CDR2 SQIVND (reference sequence). CDR3 bases: TGTGCCAGTAGTAAGGGACTAGCGGGAGGGGACAATGAGCAGTTCTTC. It translates to CASSKGLAGGDNEQFF.

The chain employs TRBV21-1 and TRBJ1-1. TRBV21-1 counts as a pseudogene. This CDR3 comprises 13 residues. The chain's CDR3 is CASSSPVDTEAFF. Written as DNA, the CDR3 is TGTGCCAGCAGCTCCCCGGTGGACACTGAAGCTTTCTTT.

V usage is TRBV28 and J usage is TRBJ1-2, with D possibly being TRBD1 (5 bases). V lost 6 bases, J lost 0 bases, and 17 bases lay in between. The germline gives CDR1 MDHEN, CDR2 SYDVKM. The CDR3 runs 16 residues. The DNA for the CDR3 is TGTGCCAGCAGGCCTGACAGACGGTCAGCTAACTATGGCTACACCTTC. This gives the protein CASRPDRRSANYGYTF.

The rearrangement links TRBV4-1 to TRBJ1-6; TRBD1 matches at 7 bases. Germline V gene sequence: CDR1 MGHRA, CDR2 YSYEKL. The J segment lost 0 bases and the V segment lost 8 bases, leaving 4 bases of the junction unmatched. This CDR3 spans 15 amino acids. In nucleotides, the CDR3 is TGCGCCAGCGGTCGACAGGGCTCCTATAATTCACCCCTCCACTTT. Amino acids: CASGRQGSYNSPLHF.

This clone was detected only once. The rearrangement joins TRBV3-1 (or the pseudogene TRBV3-2) to TRBJ1-5; TRBD1 might be the D (5 bases). V shed 0 bases and J shed 7 bases, with 7 bases lying between them. The CDR3 is 13 amino acids. Per the germline V gene, CDR1 is LGHDT and CDR2 is YNNKEL (reference sequence). The CDR3 protein is CASSQDRGQPQHF. CDR3 in DNA: TGTGCCAGCAGCCAAGATAGGGGACAGCCCCAGCATTTT.

The V gene is TRBV27, the J gene TRBJ2-4, with D perhaps TRBD1 (6 bases). V was cut by 6 bases and J by 0 bases, with 21 bases left in between. The CDR3 totals 18 residues. CDR1 is MNHEY, CDR2 SMNVEV, per germline (reference sequence). CDR3 nucleotide sequence: TGTGCCAGCAGCCCCTTTATGACAGGAACGTTAGCCAAAAACATTCAGTACTTC. This sequence encodes CASSPFMTGTLAKNIQYF.

The CDR3 bases are TGCAGCGTTGGGGGAGTGGCCGATGAGCAGTTCTTC. Residues: CSVGGVADEQFF. This chain uses TRBV29-1 with TRBJ2-1, with D perhaps TRBD2 (5 bases). Germline CDR1 SQVTM, CDR2 ANQGSEA. This CDR3 has 12 residues. The germline V and J ends were trimmed by 4 bases and 8 bases, with 12 bases remaining between them.

The chain carries TRBV7-2 and TRBJ1-2; D remains unclear. V lost 3 bases to trimming and J lost 0 bases, with 17 bases between them. This CDR3 comprises 17 residues. Germline V gene sequence: CDR1 SGHTA, CDR2 FQGNSA. The CDR3 nucleotides are TGTGCCAGCAGCTTGGGCATCACCCCTTCAGCTAACTATGGCTACACCTTC. Amino acids: CASSLGITPSANYGYTF.

V gene TRBV4-2 combines with J gene TRBJ2-2, with TRBD1 matching 8 bases. The CDR3 has 18 amino acids. Unmatched junction bases numbered 11, after V lost 0 bases and J lost 5 bases. Germline CDR1 is LGHNA and CDR2 is YNFKEQ. The CDR3 here is CASSQELTAGGKTGELFF. DNA for the CDR3: TGTGCCAGCAGCCAAGAACTAACGGCAGGGGGCAAAACCGGGGAGCTGTTTTTT.

The gene calls are TRBV27 and TRBJ1-5; 11 bases fit TRBD1. Germline CDR1 is MNHEY and CDR2 is SMNVEV (reference sequence). This CDR3 has 15 residues. The V segment lost 2 bases and the J segment 9 bases; nucleotides outside the gene matches: 6. CDR3 residues: CASSLAGTGGGPQHF. CDR3 in DNA: TGTGCCAGCAGTTTAGCCGGGACAGGGGGTGGGCCCCAGCATTTT.

The chain joins TRBV10-2 to TRBJ2-7, with 7 nucleotides matching TRBD2. This CDR3 contains 11 residues. Germline V lookup: CDR1 WSHSY, CDR2 SAAADI. The trim removed 9 bases at V and 7 bases at J, leaving 6 bases unmatched. The chain's CDR3 is CASATGGEQYV. The CDR3, as DNA: TGCGCCAGTGCTACGGGGGGTGAGCAGTACGTC.

V usage is TRBV4-2 and J usage is TRBJ1-5, with 9 nucleotides matching TRBD1. Germline CDR1 is LGHNA and CDR2 is YNFKEQ. The V gene end was trimmed by 8 bases and the J gene end by 6 bases; junction bases not matched to a gene: 5. The CDR3 length is 13 residues. The CDR3 sequence: CASAGQGGQPQHF. The CDR3 nucleotides read TGTGCCAGCGCGGGACAGGGAGGTCAGCCCCAGCATTTT.

The chain couples TRBV9 to TRBJ1-2; possibly TRBD1 for D (5 bases). The V gene lost 4 bases and the J gene lost 9 bases, with 16 bases spanning the gap. Germline V gene sequence: CDR1 SGDLS, CDR2 YYNGEE. The CDR3 length is 13 residues. The DNA for the CDR3 is TGTGCCAGCAGCTTAGGGACTGACTTACGCTACACCTTC. The encoded protein is CASSLGTDLRYTF. The whole variable domain, remainder taken from reference TRBV9 and TRBJ1-2, is DSGVTQTPKHLITATGQRVTLRCSPRSGDLSVYWYQQSLDQGLQFLIQYYNGEERAKGNILERFSAQQFPDLHSELNLSSLELGDSALYFCASSLGTDLRYTFGSGTRLTVV.

The rearrangement uses TRBV4-1 and TRBJ1-2; TRBD1 matches 7 bases. The trim removed 1 base at V and 1 base at J, leaving 3 bases unmatched. The CDR3 spans 15 residues. From germline, CDR1 is MGHRA and CDR2 YSYEKL. The CDR3 spells CASSQGQGLNYGYTF. CDR3 coding DNA: TGCGCCAGCAGCCAAGGACAGGGACTTAACTATGGCTACACCTTC.

V and J are TRBV27 and TRBJ2-1; D possibly corresponds to TRBD2 (5 bases). CDR3 length equals 18 residues. V lost 4 bases and J 7 bases, leaving 26 bases between the germline ends. CDR1 and CDR2 from the germline V gene are MNHEY and SMNVEV (reference sequence). The CDR3 region is CASSSGGRAERKLNEQFF. DNA of the CDR3: TGTGCCAGCAGTTCTGGCGGGCGGGCAGAGCGGAAGCTAAATGAGCAGTTCTTC.

The chain is built from TRBV15 and TRBJ1-4; D is ambiguous. V was shortened by 1 base and J by 0 bases, with 9 bases between the two germline ends. This CDR3 is 16 amino acids long. The germline V gene has CDR1 LNHNV and CDR2 YYDKDF (reference sequence). CDR3 region: CATSRVGRTTNEKLFF. The CDR3 region has the DNA TGTGCCACCAGCAGAGTTGGGAGGACAACTAATGAAAAACTGTTTTTT.

This chain connects TRBV5-1 to TRBJ2-5, with TRBD2 matching over 12 bases. The germline CDR1 and CDR2 sequences are SGHRS and YFSETQ. The CDR3 covers 17 residues. Trimming at V came to 2 bases and at J to 4 bases, leaving 9 bases not matched to a gene. CDR3 DNA sequence: TGCGCCAGCAGCTTACAGACTAGCGGGGGATCGGGAGAGACCCAGTACTTC. Its protein product is CASSLQTSGGSGETQYF.

The genes are TRBV9 and TRBJ1-6; D ambiguous. The V end was cut by 4 bases, the J end by 5 bases, with 4 bases between. This CDR3 is built from 12 residues. Germline V gene sequence: CDR1 SGDLS, CDR2 YYNGEE. The CDR3: CASSLNNSPLHF. In nucleotides, the CDR3 is TGTGCCAGCAGCCTTAATAATTCACCCCTCCACTTT.

The chain combines TRBV29-1 with TRBJ2-5, with D unclear. Trimming removed 5 bases from V and 2 bases from J, with 9 bases in between. The CDR3 is 12 residues long. CDR1 SQVTM and CDR2 ANQGSEA come from the germline V gene. CDR3 DNA sequence: TGCAGCGTTATCGCGGAACAAGAGACCCAGTACTTC. As protein: CSVIAEQETQYF.

A remark on this clone: One end of the junction varies from germline; a read error may be responsible. The rearrangement joins TRBV24-1 to TRBJ1-5; 10 nucleotides line up with TRBD1. There are 15 residues in the CDR3. The germline gives CDR1 KGHDR, CDR2 SFDVKD. CDR3 protein: CATSPGTGVNQPQHF. In nucleotides, the CDR3 is TGTGCTACCAGTCCCGGGACAGGGGTCAATCAGCCCCAGCATTTT.

This chain joins TRBV10-3 and TRBJ1-1, with D maybe TRBD1 (6 bases). Trimming removed 7 bases from V and 3 bases from J, with 18 bases in between. CDR1 and CDR2 from the germline V gene are ENHRY and SYGVKD. The length of the CDR3 is 15 residues. DNA for the CDR3: TGTGCCATCAAGGTCTCGGACAGTCAACACACTGAAGCTTTCTTT. Protein sequence: CAIKVSDSQHTEAFF.

The V and J genes are TRBV5-8 and TRBJ1-3; a possible D gene is TRBD1 (5 bases). The V gene lost 2 bases and the J gene lost 0 bases, with 18 bases spanning the gap. CDR3 length equals 18 residues. CDR1 and CDR2 from the germline V gene are SGHTS and YDEGEE. The CDR3 DNA reads as TGTGCCAGCAGCTTTTCCCTCGGCAGGGTTGGCTCTGGAAACACCATATATTTT. Protein: CASSFSLGRVGSGNTIYF.

J is TRBJ1-1 and V is TRBV2; TRBD1 agrees at 9 bases. CDR1 and CDR2 from the germline V gene are SNHLY and FYNNEI. Trimming at V came to 5 bases and at J to 2 bases, leaving 9 bases not matched to a gene. The CDR3 is 16 residues long. CDR3 nucleotide sequence: TGTGCCAGCAGTCATACCGGGACAGGGAAAAACACTGAAGCTTTCTTT. This codes for CASSHTGTGKNTEAFF. Combining the CDR3 with reference TRBV2 and TRBJ1-1 gives the whole variable domain EPEVTQTPSHQVTQMGQEVILRCVPISNHLYFYWYRQILGQKVEFLVSFYNNEISEKSEIFDDQFSVERPDGSNFTLKIRSTKLEDSAMYFCASSHTGTGKNTEAFFGQGTRLTVV.

The V gene is TRBV29-1, the J gene TRBJ2-3; 9 nucleotides line up with TRBD1. Germline V CDR1 and CDR2: SQVTM, ANQGSEA. The junction had 9 bases not matched to a gene; V was cut back by 7 bases and J by 4 bases. This CDR3 is 14 amino acids long. CDR3 residues: CSAKQGAGADTQYF. CDR3 bases: TGCAGCGCAAAACAGGGGGCGGGTGCAGATACGCAGTATTTT.

The table lists this clone with a few counts. V usage is TRBV4-1 and J usage is TRBJ1-1; TRBD1 might be the D (5 bases). This CDR3 comprises 15 residues. V lost 3 bases to trimming and J lost 4 bases, with 15 bases between them. The germline V gene has CDR1 MGHRA and CDR2 YSYEKL. DNA of the CDR3: TGCGCCAGCAGCCAGGGGACTATTTCAGCCACTGAAGCTTTCTTT. Its translation is CASSQGTISATEAFF.

V is TRBV10-2 and J is TRBJ1-2; 7 bases are shared with TRBD1. Germline CDR1 and CDR2: WSHSY and SAAADI. After removal of 4 bases from V and 4 bases from J, the junction contained 0 bases not matched to a gene. The CDR3 sequence is 12 residues long. The chain's CDR3 is CASSGQGYGYTF. CDR3 nucleotides: TGCGCCAGCAGTGGACAGGGCTATGGCTACACCTTC.

This clone was picked up one time. V usage is TRBV2 and J usage is TRBJ1-5; D is unclear. The CDR3 runs 15 residues. Germline lookup yields CDR1 SNHLY and CDR2 FYNNEI. The V gene lost 7 bases and the J gene lost 0 bases, with 13 bases spanning the gap. DNA for the CDR3: TGTGCCAGCACAATAGCTCAGAGTAGCAATCAGCCCCAGCATTTT. Translating gives CASTIAQSSNQPQHF.